This T cell receptor (beta chain) was captured in a study of T cell responses to AZD1222 COVID-19 vaccine. Using immunoSEQ multiplex PCR, the repertoire was profiled, and TCRdb retains in-frame clones only, with some absent. The table records 100,000 to 120,000 clones, 80% to 95% of them present only once. Points from the study as a whole: Most donors were white British and more were female, and clonal diversity was possibly underestimated.

Comments on this clone: Its cognate antigen is unknown.

The length of the CDR3 is 13 residues. V gave up 6 bases and J gave up 7 bases, with 12 bases separating them. Looked up from germline, CDR1 is KGHSH and CDR2 is LQKENI. The receptor comes from an adult in good health. The input for sequencing was peripheral blood, taken on day 0 of AZD1222 vaccination. V is TRBV18 and J is TRBJ1-4; no firm D call. The CDR3, as DNA: TGTGCCAGCTCGATTTCCTTGGGTGAAAAACTGTTTTTT. It is translated as CASSISLGEKLFF.